This TCR beta chain was sequenced for a study of blood T cell repertoires in COVID-19. Study as a whole: Specimens from acute and convalescent COVID-19 originated in the United States, Italy and Spain. The analysed material was cDNA or gDNA that came from T cells, B-cell-depleted T cells, or PBMCs.

Germline loops: CDR1 MGHDK, CDR2 SYGVNS. CDR3 length: 14 amino acids. V lost 1 base to trimming and J lost 6 bases, with 9 bases between them. How the authors handled the data: Reference gene primer amplification gave nucleated cell count estimates. Generated by immunoSEQ multiplex PCR, the TCRdb table keeps only in-frame clones and is missing some. From that table come the V and J calls and clone size; the DNA was used to work out D and trimming. This sample has about 36,000 clones, with over 65% found just once. This clonotype originated in an older man with acute or convalescent COVID-19. The sequenced sample was peripheral blood. V is TRBV25-1 and J is TRBJ1-4; no clear D gene. The CDR3: CASSESHTDEKLFF. The CDR3 DNA reads as TGTGCCAGCAGTGAATCGCACACCGATGAAAAACTGTTTTTT.